A single T cell receptor (beta chain) is shown here with its context. This clonotype was counted at least ten times. Its recognized antigen is unknown. No qualities accompany the bases; no much larger clone lies one base away. From cysteine to phenylalanine, the CDR3 is 13 amino acids long. This entry keeps only the CDR3 DNA: 39 bases, framed from base 1. V is shortened by 4 bases, J by 8 bases, and the region joining them spans 10 bases. From the germline V gene, CDR1 is SGDLS and CDR2 is YYNGEE. TCR beta CDR3 regions were amplified from RNA transcripts. The TCR CDR3 was subjected to a first round of RT-PCR using the HTBI primer set and the Qiagen OneStep RT-PCR kit. A second multiplex PCR round built the libraries, followed by size selection and purification. Paired-end sequencing of the libraries was performed with 100 bp reads on an Illumina HiSeq2000. In the authors' own workflow: SOAPnuke was used to process the raw data, throwing out any read that contained adapters or uncalled bases, had a mean Phred below 15, or lacked an exact constant-primer or identifier match. COPE v1.2.5 was used to merge high-quality paired reads, and clonotypes were defined as unique nucleotide sequences. Clonotypes were aligned to IMGT TRBV, TRBD and TRBJ reference segments using MiTCR v1.1. The analysis included only V-J combinations with a frequency above 0.0001, which together covered more than 99% of the repertoires. A TCS score was defined as the ratio between F50 (clonal expansion) and ExV (chaos), using BLOSUM62-based TCRdist between CDR3 peptides within each V-J. Welch's t-statistics and random forest reduced 450 to 600 V-J features to about 13, which were used in a naive Bayes classifier (R e1071). Thyroid-blood repertoire similarity was quantified with the Morisita-Horn index. TCRdb trimmed the raw reads at Q25, called clones with MiXCR and kept productive beta chains. Identical CDR3 proteins give one entry, which carries the most common genes and DNA. The V and J calls, along with clone size, are taken from TCRdb and not from the paper's own processing. Recorded for this sample are hundreds of thousands of distinct CDR3 sequences; over 40% of them occurred a single time. The ten largest make up about 7.7% of the sample.

The data were obtained in a study of T cells in Graves' hyperthyroidism and ophthalmopathy (dated by TCRdb to between 2019 and 2020). Turning to the overall study: TCR V-J signatures able to tell the groups apart were searched for in a discovery cohort of 95 to 100 patients, of whom 40 to 45 had Graves' ophthalmopathy and around 56 had stable Graves' hyperthyroidism. Thyroid tissue and blood T-cell repertoires from more than five Graves' hyperthyroidism patients were also compared in the study. After sampling, hyperthyroidism patients received methimazole starting at 30 mg daily, and ophthalmopathy patients received high-dose intravenous methylprednisolone. An independent validation cohort of around 19 hyperthyroidism patients and about 16 patients who later progressed to ophthalmopathy tested prospective prediction of ophthalmopathy. The roughly 100 discovery patients were randomly divided into training and test sets at a 7:3 ratio. The paper describes TCR Vbeta CDR3 sequencing of more than 120 peripheral blood samples, made up of about 41 ophthalmopathy patients, 70 to 75 hyperthyroidism patients and 17 progressor patients. Results the study describes overall, beyond this receptor: No statistical method was used to fix the sample size in advance, and group allocation was not hidden from the investigators. In validation, the model predicted progression to ophthalmopathy a median of roughly 6.2 months before onset, with 70% to 71% sensitivity and 72.22% specificity. A 13 V-J signature model separated ophthalmopathy from stable hyperthyroidism, with just over 85% sensitivity and 81.08% specificity in cross-validation and 80%/75% in testing. Most expanded thyroid clonotypes (frequency above 0.001) were also detected in blood, a finding suggesting that blood repertoires may reflect thyroid immune responses.

The study excluded patients with uncontrolled infections, other autoimmune diseases, pregnancy or lactation. Diagnoses relied on clinical symptoms, serum thyroxine and TRAb, thyroid ultrasound and orbital computed tomography. Total RNA was extracted using Trizol reagent, and RNA quality was assessed on an Agilent 2100 Bioanalyzer. The chain links TRBV9 with TRBJ1-6; the D gene lacks a confident call. The clonotype was recovered from an adult man with Graves' disease, either hyperthyroidism or ophthalmopathy (not recorded which). Input material: peripheral blood or thyroid tissue (not recorded which). The CDR3 protein sequence reads: CASSTGTDSPLHF. The DNA sequence is as follows: TGTGCCAGCAGCACGGGTACGGATTCACCCCTCCACTTT.